Listed below are T cell receptor beta chains from one sample, sequenced in a study of control samples from healthy donors and cancer patients. TCRdb keeps only in-frame clones here, not all; method: immunoSEQ multiplex PCR. The table lists fewer than 90,000 clones, 88% of them singletons, with around 5.4% in the top ten. Sequenced material: blood. These receptors all come from a woman aged 45-65 years in good health. The CDR3 runs from the conserved cysteine through the conserved F or W. Each record gives: D gene, clone size, J gene, V gene, CDR3 protein, CDR3 DNA. A D gene is named only where the DNA matches it firmly. A clone size is listed for some rows: how often the clone was seen (once, few, many), or a class if it is expanded.

NA NA TRBJ2-1 TRBV11-2 CASSLTGHAYNEQFF TGTGCCAGCAGCTTGACGGGTCACGCATACAATGAGCAGTTCTTC
NA NA TRBJ1-6 TRBV6-5 CASSYAGPRRNSPLHF TGTGCCAGCAGTTACGCCGGGCCTCGTAGGAATTCACCCCTCCACTTT
TRBD2 few TRBJ2-3 TRBV30 CAWTSGVSTDTQYF TGTGCCTGGACTAGCGGGGTGAGCACAGATACGCAGTATTTT
TRBD1 NA TRBJ2-7 TRBV11-2 CASSGRRQGTEQYF TGTGCCAGCAGCGGGCGGAGACAGGGTACCGAGCAGTACTTC
NA NA TRBJ1-2 TRBV19 CASNVGGYVYGYTF TGTGCCAGTAACGTCGGGGGTTACGTCTATGGCTACACCTTC
NA NA TRBJ2-7 TRBV7-2 CASSLPGISYEQYF TGTGCCAGCAGCTTACCTGGGATCTCCTACGAGCAGTACTTC
TRBD1 NA TRBJ1-4 TRBV19 CATSRDRGEKLFF TGTGCCACTTCCCGGGACAGGGGGGAAAAACTGTTTTTT
NA once TRBJ2-1 TRBV5-1 CASSSGGPQSYNEQFF TGCGCCAGCAGCTCCGGGGGCCCGCAGTCCTACAATGAGCAGTTCTTC
NA NA TRBJ1-6 TRBV10-2 CASSESTWPSSYNSPLHF TGCGCCAGCAGTGAGTCGACCTGGCCGAGCTCCTATAATTCACCCCTCCACTTT
NA NA TRBJ2-3 TRBV12-3/TRBV12-4 CASSLTRDTQYF TGTGCCAGCAGTTTAACTAGGGATACGCAGTATTTT
NA NA TRBJ1-2 TRBV30 CAWSVQGPVGGYTF TGTGCCTGGAGTGTACAGGGCCCCGTAGGTGGCTACACCTTC
TRBD1 NA TRBJ1-2 TRBV2 CASGQGFEDGYTF TGTGCCAGCGGACAGGGGTTCGAGGATGGCTACACCTTC
TRBD1 NA TRBJ1-3 TRBV19 CASGDRASGNTIYF TGTGCCAGCGGCGACAGGGCTAGCGGAAACACCATATATTTT
NA NA TRBJ1-2 TRBV6-6 CASTLPPQGYTF TGTGCCAGCACCCTACCCCCGCAGGGCTACACCTTC
NA NA TRBJ1-4 TRBV7-9 CASSLGTTNEKLFF TGTGCCAGCAGCTTAGGGACAACTAATGAAAAACTGTTTTTT
TRBD1 NA TRBJ1-4 TRBV6-5 CASSTSGQPNEKLFF TGTGCCAGCAGCACCTCGGGACAGCCGAATGAAAAACTGTTTTTT
TRBD2 NA TRBJ2-1 TRBV5-3 CARSWTPGLGLADVWVSYNEQFF TGTGCCAGAAGCTGGACCCCGGGATTGGGACTAGCGGACGTCTGGGTCTCCTACAATGAGCAGTTCTTC
NA NA TRBJ2-2 TRBV9 CASSHGRLRTGELFF TGTGCCAGCAGCCATGGGCGTCTTAGGACCGGGGAGCTGTTTTTT
TRBD2 NA TRBJ2-1 TRBV4-1 CASSQDLSSGTNEQFF TGCGCCAGCAGCCAAGATCTGAGTAGCGGGACCAATGAGCAGTTCTTC
TRBD1 NA TRBJ2-7 TRBV5-8 CASSRGQDLYEQYF TGTGCCAGCAGCAGGGGACAGGATCTCTACGAGCAGTACTTC